This T cell receptor beta chain appears in the sequencing data of a study of blood T cells in healthy people across ages. At the level of the study: Template switching retrieved approximately one barcoded beta molecule for each two T cells. Notes on the study in general: The authors considered diversity estimates from one million T cells to be underestimates.

A sample-barcoded 5' primer and a J-beta primer mix were used in a second PCR of roughly 6 to 11 cycles. A tag from a template-switch adaptor with 12 random nucleotides marked each cDNA molecule. The study obtained at least 3 million CDR3-containing paired-end reads from every sample. TCRdb ran MiXCR on the 5' RACE reads and lists one entry per CDR3 protein. The sample contains about 1,800,000 distinct CDR3 sequences, over 25% of which appear only once. The CDR3 is 12 residues long. Germline V gene data show CDR1 as SGHRS and CDR2 as YFSETQ. This clonotype was seen many times. Its antigen is unidentified. One junction end does not reproduce the germline sequence, and a read error may be involved.

The source is a woman in her thirties in good health. V and J are TRBV5-1 and TRBJ2-5; D not certain. Input material: blood. The CDR3 protein is CASSLGDETQYF. In DNA form, the CDR3 reads TGTGCCAGCTCACTTGGGGATGAGACCCAGTACTTC.